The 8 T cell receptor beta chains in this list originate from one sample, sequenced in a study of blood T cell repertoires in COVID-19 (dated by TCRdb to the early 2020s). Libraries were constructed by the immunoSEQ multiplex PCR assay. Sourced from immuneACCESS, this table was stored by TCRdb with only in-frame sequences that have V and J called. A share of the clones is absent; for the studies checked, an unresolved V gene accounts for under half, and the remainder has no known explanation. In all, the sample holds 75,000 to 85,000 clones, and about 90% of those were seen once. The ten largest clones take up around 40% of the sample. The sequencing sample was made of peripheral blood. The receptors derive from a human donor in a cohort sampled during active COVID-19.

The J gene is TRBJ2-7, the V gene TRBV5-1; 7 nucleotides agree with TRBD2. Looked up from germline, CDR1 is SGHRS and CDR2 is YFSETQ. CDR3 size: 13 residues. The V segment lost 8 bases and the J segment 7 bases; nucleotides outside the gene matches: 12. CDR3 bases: TGCGCCAGTACCGGCTCTTCAGCGGGGGAGCAGTACTTC. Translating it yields CASTGSSAGEQYF.

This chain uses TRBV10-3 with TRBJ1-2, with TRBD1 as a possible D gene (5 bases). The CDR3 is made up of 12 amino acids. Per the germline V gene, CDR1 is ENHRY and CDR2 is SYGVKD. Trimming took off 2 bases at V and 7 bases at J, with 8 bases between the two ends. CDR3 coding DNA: TGTGCCATCAGTGAGGGGGGGGTTGGCTACACCTTC. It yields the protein CAISEGGVGYTF.

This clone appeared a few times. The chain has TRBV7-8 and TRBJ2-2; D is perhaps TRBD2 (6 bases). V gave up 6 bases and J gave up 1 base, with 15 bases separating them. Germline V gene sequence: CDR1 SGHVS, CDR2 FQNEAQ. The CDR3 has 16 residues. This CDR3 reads CASSPLQAGNTGELFF. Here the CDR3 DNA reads TGTGCCAGCAGTCCACTCCAAGCGGGGAACACCGGGGAGCTGTTTTTT.

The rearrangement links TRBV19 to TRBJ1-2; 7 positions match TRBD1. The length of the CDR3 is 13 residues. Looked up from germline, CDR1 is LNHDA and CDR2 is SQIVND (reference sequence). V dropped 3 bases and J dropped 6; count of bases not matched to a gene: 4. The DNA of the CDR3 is TGTGCCAGTAGTATCGATGGGACAGATGGCTACACCTTC. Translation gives CASSIDGTDGYTF.

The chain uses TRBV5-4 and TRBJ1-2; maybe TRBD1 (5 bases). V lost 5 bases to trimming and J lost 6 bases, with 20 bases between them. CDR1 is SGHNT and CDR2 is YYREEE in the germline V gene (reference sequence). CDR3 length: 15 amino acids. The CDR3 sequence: CASRHDRGQSNGYTF. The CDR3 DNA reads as TGTGCCAGCAGGCACGATCGCGGACAAAGTAATGGCTACACCTTC.

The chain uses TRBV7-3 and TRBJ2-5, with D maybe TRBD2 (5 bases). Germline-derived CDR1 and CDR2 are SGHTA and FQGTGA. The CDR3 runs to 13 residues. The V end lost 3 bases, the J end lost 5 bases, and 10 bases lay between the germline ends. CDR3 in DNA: TGTGCCAGCAGCTTCGGGGTTTTGGAGACCCAGTACTTC. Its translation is CASSFGVLETQYF.

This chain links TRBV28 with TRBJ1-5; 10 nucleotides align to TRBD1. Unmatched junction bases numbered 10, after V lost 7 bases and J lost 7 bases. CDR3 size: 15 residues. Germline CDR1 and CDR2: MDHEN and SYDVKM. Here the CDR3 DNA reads TGTGCCAGCAACCCGGGACAGGGGAGAAAGCAGCCCCAGCATTTT. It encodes CASNPGQGRKQPQHF.

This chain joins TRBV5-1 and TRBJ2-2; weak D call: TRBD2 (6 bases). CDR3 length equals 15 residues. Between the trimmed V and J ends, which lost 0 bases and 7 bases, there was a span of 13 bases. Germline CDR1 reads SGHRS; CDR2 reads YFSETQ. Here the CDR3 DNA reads TGCGCCAGCAGCTTGGCTGGGACGGAGGGCGGGGAGCTGTTTTTT. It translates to CASSLAGTEGGELFF.